Presented here are 19 T cell receptor beta chains from one specimen sequenced in a study of blood T cell repertoires in COVID-19 (dated by TCRdb to the early 2020s). The receptor library was made with the immunoSEQ multiplex PCR assay. Here the immuneACCESS table is served through TCRdb, limited to in-frame sequences with V and J called. Missing clones are a known gap in these copies; in checked studies unresolved V genes cover under half, and the rest lacks a known reason. For this sample the table gives 150,000 to 200,000 clones, of which 84% were detected only once. Clones ranked in the top ten supply roughly 7.1% of the sample. What was sequenced was peripheral blood. These receptors were obtained from a human donor in a cohort sampled during active COVID-19.

This clone was counted once. This sequence joins TRBV6-6 and TRBJ1-5; 10 bases agree with TRBD1. Trimming took 10 bases from V and 0 from J; bases not matched to a gene: 6. This CDR3 spans 15 amino acids. Per germline, CDR1 MNHNY and CDR2 SVGAGI (reference sequence). CDR3 loop: CATRTGGNSNQPQHF. The CDR3 nucleotides are TGTGCCACCCGGACAGGGGGGAATAGCAATCAGCCCCAGCATTTT.

The chain combines TRBV9 with TRBJ2-7; TRBD2 agrees at 8 bases. From germline, CDR1 is SGDLS and CDR2 YYNGEE. The J segment lost 4 bases and the V segment lost 3 bases, leaving 6 bases of the junction unmatched. This CDR3 comprises 14 residues. The CDR3 here is CASSAGGALYEQYF. Here the CDR3 DNA reads TGTGCCAGCAGCGCCGGGGGGGCCTTGTACGAGCAGTACTTC.

The chain is built from TRBV5-6 and TRBJ2-1; 8 bases are shared with TRBD2. Germline CDR1 SGHDT, CDR2 YYEEEE. The junction had 3 bases not matched to a gene; V was cut back by 0 bases and J by 4 bases. The CDR3 spans 15 residues. The CDR3 DNA is TGTGCCAGCAGCTTGGAAACTAGCGGATACAATGAGCAGTTCTTC. Protein sequence: CASSLETSGYNEQFF. The full variable domain, completed using reference TRBV5-6 and TRBJ2-1, is DAGVTQSPTHLIKTRGQQVTLRCSPKSGHDTVSWYQQALGQGPQFIFQYYEEEERQRGNFPDRFSGHQFPNYSSELNVNALLLGDSALYLCASSLETSGYNEQFFGPGTRLTVL.

The chain recombines TRBV7-8 with TRBJ2-3; D is unresolved. Looked up from germline, CDR1 is SGHVS and CDR2 is FQNEAQ. The CDR3 has 15 amino acids. V was trimmed by 1 base and J by 3 bases, leaving 11 bases between them. DNA for the CDR3: TGTGCCAGCAGCTTAGTCGCGGCGACGACAGATACGCAGTATTTT. This translates into CASSLVAATTDTQYF.

The CDR3 sequence is CASSLRTGINQPQHF. DNA for the CDR3: TGTGCCAGCAGCTTGAGAACAGGAATCAATCAGCCCCAGCATTTT. This chain joins TRBV5-6 and TRBJ1-5; D perhaps matches TRBD1 (5 bases). Per the germline V gene, CDR1 is SGHDT and CDR2 is YYEEEE. V was shortened by 1 base and J by 3 bases, with 11 bases between the two germline ends. The CDR3 is 15 amino acids.

The rearrangement joins TRBV11-3 to TRBJ2-1; D ambiguous. The CDR3 has 12 amino acids. Germline V CDR1 and CDR2: SGHNT, YENEEA. The V end was cut by 8 bases, the J end by 0 bases, with 5 bases between. CDR3 in amino acids: CASFSSYNEQFF. The CDR3 nucleotides are TGTGCCAGCTTTAGCTCCTACAATGAGCAGTTCTTC.

The rearrangement joins TRBV11-2 to TRBJ1-2, with D possibly TRBD1 on 6 matching bases. This CDR3 is built from 15 residues. The germline V gene has CDR1 SGHAT and CDR2 FQNNGV. V was pared by 0 bases and J by 3 bases, with 11 bases between. This CDR3 reads CASSLESGVDYGYTF. The CDR3 bases are TGTGCCAGCAGCTTAGAATCAGGGGTAGACTATGGCTACACCTTC.

The J gene is TRBJ2-7, the V gene TRBV5-5; the D is unclear. Trimming took 4 bases from V and 3 from J, leaving 11 bases between them. Germline CDR1 reads SGHKS; CDR2 reads YYEKEE (reference sequence). The CDR3 runs 13 residues. The CDR3 loop is CASSPPLRYEQYF. The DNA for the CDR3 is TGTGCCAGCAGCCCCCCCCTCCGCTACGAGCAGTACTTC.

The J gene is TRBJ1-1, the V gene TRBV6-1, with 10 positions matching TRBD1. V gave up 3 bases and J gave up 4 bases; unmatched junction bases: 5. The length of the CDR3 is 15 residues. Germline-derived CDR1 and CDR2 are MNHNS and SASEGT. The CDR3 DNA follows: TGTGCCAGCAGTGAGACAGGGGGCTTCCGCACTGAAGCTTTCTTT. This translates into CASSETGGFRTEAFF.

The J gene is TRBJ1-1, the V gene TRBV7-6; tentatively, D is TRBD1 (5 bases). CDR3 length: 14 amino acids. Deletions cut 5 bases from V and 1 base from J, with 11 bases between. Germline V CDR1 and CDR2: SGHVS, FNYEAQ. The CDR3 sequence is CASSAGGENTEAFF. The CDR3 bases are TGTGCCAGCAGCGCCGGAGGGGAGAACACTGAAGCTTTCTTT.

This clone was recorded only once. The V gene is TRBV30, the J gene TRBJ2-7; 8 nucleotides line up with TRBD1. The J segment lost 3 bases and the V segment lost 3 bases, leaving 4 bases of the junction unmatched. This CDR3 contains 13 residues. CDR1 is GTSNPN, CDR2 SVGIG, per germline (reference sequence). CDR3 amino acids: CAWRYRGSYEQYF. The CDR3 nucleotides read TGTGCCTGGAGATACAGGGGGAGCTACGAGCAGTACTTC.

The V call is TRBV30, the J call TRBJ1-5; 8 bases fit TRBD1. CDR3 length: 14 amino acids. CDR1 is GTSNPN and CDR2 is SVGIG in the germline V gene (reference sequence). After removal of 0 bases from V and 4 bases from J, the junction contained 2 bases not matched to a gene. The DNA of the CDR3 is TGTGCCTGGAGTGTACGACAGGGGAATCAGCCCCAGCATTTT. This encodes CAWSVRQGNQPQHF.

The chain carries TRBV6-5 and TRBJ2-7; D unresolved. V lost 6 bases and J 4 bases, leaving 7 bases between the germline ends. The CDR3 length is 11 residues. Germline assignment: CDR1 MNHEY and CDR2 SVGAGI. The CDR3 nucleotides read TGTGCCAGCAGAGAGATTTACGAGCAGTACTTC. This encodes CASREIYEQYF.

This clone was counted many times. The CDR3 protein is CASSQPDRVEQPQHF. The CDR3 bases are TGCGCCAGCAGCCAACCGGACAGGGTGGAGCAGCCCCAGCATTTT. This sequence joins TRBV4-1 and TRBJ1-5; 8 bases are shared with TRBD1. J gave up 7 bases and V 2 bases, and 7 bases lay outside the gene matches. The CDR3 consists of 15 residues. Germline assignment: CDR1 MGHRA and CDR2 YSYEKL.

V and J are TRBV19 and TRBJ2-3; a weak D match, TRBD2 (6 bases). V lost 5 bases to trimming and J lost 5 bases, with 17 bases between them. The germline V gene encodes CDR1 LNHDA and CDR2 SQIVND (reference sequence). The CDR3 has 15 amino acids. Here the CDR3 reads CASSGGGVGGDTQYF. CDR3 DNA: TGTGCCAGTAGTGGGGGTGGGGTGGGGGGAGATACGCAGTATTTT.

The genes are TRBV2 and TRBJ1-5, with D unresolved. V was clipped by 3 bases and J by 1 base, with 10 bases between them. Germline CDR1 reads SNHLY; CDR2 reads FYNNEI. This CDR3 has 15 residues. CDR3 amino acids: CASSESPGSNQPQHF. DNA of the CDR3: TGTGCCAGCAGTGAGTCTCCCGGGAGCAATCAGCCCCAGCATTTT.

The gene calls are TRBV6-5 and TRBJ1-1; TRBD1 agrees at 8 bases. There are 14 residues in the CDR3. The J segment lost 1 base and the V segment lost 8 bases, leaving 6 bases of the junction unmatched. Germline V CDR1 and CDR2: MNHEY, SVGAGI. The CDR3 DNA reads TGTGCCAGCGCGCGGACAGGGACGAACACTGAAGCTTTCTTT. It is translated as CASARTGTNTEAFF.

The genes are TRBV4-1 and TRBJ2-7; 12 bases are shared with TRBD2. Losses at the gene ends were 2 bases for V and 4 bases for J; bases not matched to a gene: 0. This CDR3 is built from 14 residues. Germline V gives CDR1 MGHRA, CDR2 YSYEKL. The CDR3 loop reads CASSQTSGGYEQYF. CDR3 nucleotides: TGCGCCAGCAGCCAAACTAGCGGGGGGTACGAGCAGTACTTC.

The CDR3 protein is CASSPGSVYGYEQYF. The CDR3 region has the DNA TGTGCCAGCAGCCCGGGTAGCGTCTACGGCTACGAGCAGTACTTC. V usage is TRBV14 and J usage is TRBJ2-7, with D perhaps TRBD2 (5 bases). The germline V gene encodes CDR1 SGHDN and CDR2 FVKESK. Trimming cost V 4 bases and J 3 bases, with 16 bases left between them. The CDR3 has 15 amino acids. The whole variable domain, filled in from reference TRBV14 and TRBJ2-7, reads EAGVTQFPSHSVIEKGQTVTLRCDPISGHDNLYWYRRVMGKEIKFLLHFVKESKQDESGMPNNRFLAERTGGTYSTLKVQPAELEDSGVYFCASSPGSVYGYEQYFGPGTRLTVT.